This TCR beta chain was captured by sequencing in a study of CD8 T cell repertoires and HIV-1 epitope variants. Regarding this clone: The antigen is unknown.

Losses at the gene ends were 5 bases for V and 4 bases for J; bases not matched to a gene: 9. Germline V gene sequence: CDR1 SGHAT, CDR2 FQNNGV. This CDR3 is 16 amino acids long. Sequenced by immunoSEQ multiplex PCR; TCRdb stores in-frame clones only, minus some. Here the sample spans some 5,400 clones, 66% being singletons. Study observations and caveats: Four or five clonotypes recognized Nef KF9, one HW9, none TAALDMSHF.

The receptor was derived from a male donor with HIV. Sequencing input: cultured CD8+ T cells derived from PBMCs. J is TRBJ2-1 and V is TRBV11-2; 9 nucleotides line up with TRBD2. CDR3 sequence: CASSLGPAGGYNEQFF. CDR3 in DNA: TGTGCCAGCAGCCTAGGTCCAGCGGGGGGATACAATGAGCAGTTCTTC.